The entry below gives a single T cell receptor (beta chain) sequence along with its context. The antigen is unknown. How the authors handled the data: Sequence data from immunoSEQ were junction-only and lacked quality scores; consequently, filtering differed. Data came from immunoSEQ multiplex PCR; TCRdb stores just in-frame clones and leaves some out. Clone size and V and J calls were adopted from that table, with D and trimming inferred from the DNA. The sample holds around 650,000 clones, 96% seen once. This sample was taken from a study of shared clonotypes between healthy human individuals. V trimming: 5 bases; J trimming: 0 bases; junction bases outside the gene matches: 4. There are 15 residues in the CDR3. Germline CDR1 and CDR2: SGHVS and FQNEAQ. Study-wide results and limits: Rarefaction showed that sequencing of sorted subsets was incomplete (despite large depth). Donor scarcity curtailed the genetic and exposure-history diversity represented herein.

Naive CD8 cells lacked CD45RO, underwent positive selection for CCR7 and left out terminally differentiated effector memory CD45RA+ cells. The sequenced sample was naive CD8+ T cells sorted from blood. The chain couples TRBV7-8 to TRBJ2-7; 10 bases are a match to TRBD1. The clonotype comes from a woman aged 30 to 39 in good health. In DNA form, the CDR3 reads TGTGCCAGCAGCGGACGACAGGGGGCCTCCTACGAGCAGTACTTC. Its translation: CASSGRQGASYEQYF.